The following is a T cell receptor (beta chain) sequence with its context. The antigen is undetermined. This record belongs to a study of T cell responses to AZD1222 COVID-19 vaccine. Regarding the study as a whole: Compared with day 0, the breadth and depth of the Spike-specific TCR repertoire rose significantly after two doses of AZD1222. The donor group comprised mostly white British people and more females; the analysis possibly underestimated clonal diversity. CD4 TCRs covered the whole spike, strongest at regions 160-218 and 743-854.

The CDR3 runs to 13 residues. In germline, CDR1 is LGHDT, CDR2 YNNKEL (reference sequence). V lost 4 bases and J lost 3, with 10 bases in between. The assay was immunoSEQ multiplex PCR, and TCRdb's table has in-frame clones only and misses some. This table holds under 300,000 clones, 90% to 95% found once. This rearrangement joins TRBV3-1 (or the pseudogene TRBV3-2) to TRBJ2-7; maybe TRBD1 (5 bases). The sample in question was peripheral blood, obtained on day 0 of AZD1222 vaccination. The receptor was derived from an adult in good health. CDR3: CASSLSDSYEQYF. CDR3 DNA: TGTGCCAGCAGCCTCTCTGACAGCTACGAGCAGTACTTC.